This is a list of T cell receptor beta chains from one sample in a study of blood T cells in healthy people across ages. TCRdb analysed the 5' RACE reads with MiXCR anew, one entry per CDR3 protein. In the table there are fewer than 900,000 distinct CDR3 sequences, approximately 43% of which are singletons. The specimen sequenced was blood. Receptor source: a woman aged 55-69 years in good health. Both conserved end residues are part of each CDR3. D genes are given only for firm matches. The listing skips clone size in some rows; elsewhere it reads once, few, many or a size class.

D	J	size	V	DNA	CDR3
NA	TRBJ1-2	NA	TRBV15	TGTGCCACCAGCAGAGATTCCATCAGTGGCTACACCTTC	CATSRDSISGYTF
NA	TRBJ2-7	few	TRBV12-3/TRBV12-4	TGTGCCAGCAGTTTGAGCGGACCCTCCTACGAGCAGTACTTC	CASSLSGPSYEQYF
TRBD1	TRBJ2-1	NA	TRBV4-3	TGCGCCAGCAGCCAGCCGGGACAGGGGGCGGACGAGCAGTTCTTC	CASSQPGQGADEQFF
TRBD1	TRBJ2-7	NA	TRBV6-5	TGTGCCAGCCCGTCAGGGACAGGGTCTCTCGAGCAGTACTTC	CASPSGTGSLEQYF
NA	TRBJ2-7	few	TRBV27	TGTGCCAGCAGTCAGGGACGGACTCCTACGAAGCAGTACTTC	CASSQGRTPTKQYF
TRBD2	TRBJ2-1	NA	TRBV20-1	TGCAGTGCTAGGGGGAGGGCCCGCGATGAGCAGTTCTTC	CSARGRARDEQFF
TRBD1	TRBJ1-5	NA	TRBV12-3/TRBV12-4	TGTGCCAGCAGCCAGGACAGGGGAACCAATCAGCCCCAGCATTTT	CASSQDRGTNQPQHF
TRBD1	TRBJ1-2	NA	TRBV3-1	TGTGCCAGCAGCCGCCCGGGGACAGTGTATGGCTACACCTTC	CASSRPGTVYGYTF
TRBD2	TRBJ2-5	NA	TRBV20-1	TGCAGTGCGGCAAGGACTAGCGGCGAGACCCAGTACTTC	CSAARTSGETQYF
NA	TRBJ2-7	once	TRBV20-1	TGCAGTGCTAGTCCAAACGGATCATTTTCCTACGAGCAGTACTTC	CSASPNGSFSYEQYF
TRBD1	TRBJ1-1	few	TRBV6-2/TRBV6-3	TGTGCCAGCACCCTTACAGGGGTGGACACTGAAGCTTTCTTT	CASTLTGVDTEAFF
TRBD1	TRBJ2-5	NA	TRBV20-1	TGCAGTGCTAGTGCCAGGGGGCGCGGGCAAGAGACCCAGTACTTC	CSASARGRGQETQYF
NA	TRBJ1-2	NA	TRBV30	TGTGCCTGGAGTGTAATTCGCTTCTACACCTTC	CAWSVIRFYTF
TRBD2	TRBJ2-3	NA	TRBV6-4	TGTGCCAGCAGTGTCTCGACTAGCGGGGATAGCACAGATACGCAGTATTTT	CASSVSTSGDSTDTQYF
NA	TRBJ2-1	NA	TRBV12-3/TRBV12-4	TGTGCCAGCAGTGCTACTAGAAACTACAATGAGCAGTTCTTC	CASSATRNYNEQFF
NA	TRBJ2-1	few	TRBV4-3	TGCGCCAGCAGCCAAGATCTCTGGAGGGAGACAAACAATGAGCAGTTCTTC	CASSQDLWRETNNEQFF